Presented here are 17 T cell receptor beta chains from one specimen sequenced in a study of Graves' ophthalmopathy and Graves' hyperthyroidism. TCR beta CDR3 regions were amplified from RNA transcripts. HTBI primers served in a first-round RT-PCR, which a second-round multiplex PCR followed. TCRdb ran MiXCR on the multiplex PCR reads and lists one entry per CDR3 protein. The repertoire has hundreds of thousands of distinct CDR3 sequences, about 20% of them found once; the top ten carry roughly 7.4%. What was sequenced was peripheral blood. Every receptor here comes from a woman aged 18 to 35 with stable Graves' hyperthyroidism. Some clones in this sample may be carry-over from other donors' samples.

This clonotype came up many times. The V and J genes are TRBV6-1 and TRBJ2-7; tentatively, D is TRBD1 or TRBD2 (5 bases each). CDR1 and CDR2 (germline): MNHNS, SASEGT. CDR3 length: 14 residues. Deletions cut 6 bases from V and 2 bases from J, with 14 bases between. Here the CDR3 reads CASSVTRGAYEQYF. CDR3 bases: TGTGCCAGCAGCGTTACGAGGGGTGCCTACGAGCAGTACTTC.

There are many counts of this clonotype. CDR3: CASSGDRNGYTF. CDR3 bases: TGTGCCAGCAGTGGGGACAGGAATGGCTACACCTTC. The chain uses TRBV6-2 or TRBV6-3 and TRBJ1-2; 8 nucleotides agree with TRBD1. CDR3 length: 12 residues. V gave up 5 bases and J gave up 6 bases; unmatched junction bases: 2. Per germline, CDR1 MNHEY and CDR2 SVGEGT.

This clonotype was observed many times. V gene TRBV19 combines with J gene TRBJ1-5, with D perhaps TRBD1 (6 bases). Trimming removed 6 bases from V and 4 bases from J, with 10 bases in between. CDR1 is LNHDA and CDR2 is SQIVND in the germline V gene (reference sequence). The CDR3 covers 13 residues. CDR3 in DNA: TGTGCCAGTAGCAAGGACAGAAATCAGCCCCAGCATTTT. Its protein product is CASSKDRNQPQHF.

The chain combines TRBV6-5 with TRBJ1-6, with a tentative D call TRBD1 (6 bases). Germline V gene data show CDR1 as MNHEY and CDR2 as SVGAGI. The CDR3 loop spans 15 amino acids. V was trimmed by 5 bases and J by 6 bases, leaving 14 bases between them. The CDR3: CASSLQTGPNSPLHF. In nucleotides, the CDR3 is TGTGCCAGCAGTCTACAGACAGGCCCTAATTCACCCCTCCACTTT.

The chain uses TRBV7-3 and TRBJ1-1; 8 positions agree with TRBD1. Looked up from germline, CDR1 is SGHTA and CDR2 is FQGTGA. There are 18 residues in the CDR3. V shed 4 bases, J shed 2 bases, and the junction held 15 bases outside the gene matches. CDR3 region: CASSSQPRGRWTNTEAFF. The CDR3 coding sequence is TGTGCCAGCAGCTCCCAACCCAGGGGGCGTTGGACTAACACTGAAGCTTTCTTT.

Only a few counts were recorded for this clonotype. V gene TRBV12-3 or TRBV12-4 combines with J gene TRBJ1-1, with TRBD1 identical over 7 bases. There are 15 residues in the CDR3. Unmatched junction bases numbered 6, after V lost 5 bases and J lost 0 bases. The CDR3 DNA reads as TGTGCCAGCAGTCCGACGGGACAGATGAACACTGAAGCTTTCTTT. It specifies CASSPTGQMNTEAFF.

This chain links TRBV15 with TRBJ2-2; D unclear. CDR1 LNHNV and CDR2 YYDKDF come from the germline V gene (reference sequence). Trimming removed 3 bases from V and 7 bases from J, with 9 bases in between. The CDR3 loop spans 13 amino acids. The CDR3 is CATSRPLGGELFF. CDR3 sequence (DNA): TGTGCCACCAGCAGGCCACTCGGCGGGGAGCTGTTTTTT.

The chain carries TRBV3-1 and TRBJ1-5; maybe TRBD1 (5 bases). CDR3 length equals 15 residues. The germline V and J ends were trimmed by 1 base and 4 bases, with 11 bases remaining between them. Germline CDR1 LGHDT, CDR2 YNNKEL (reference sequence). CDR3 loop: CASSQGPAGNQPQHF. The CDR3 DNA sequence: TGTGCCAGCAGCCAAGGTCCGGCAGGGAATCAGCCCCAGCATTTT. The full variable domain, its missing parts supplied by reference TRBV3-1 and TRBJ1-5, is DTAVSQTPKYLVTQMGNDKSIKCEQNLGHDTMYWYKQDSKKFLKIMFSYNNKELIINETVPNRFSPKSPDKAHLNLHINSLELGDSAVYFCASSQGPAGNQPQHFGDGTRLSIL.

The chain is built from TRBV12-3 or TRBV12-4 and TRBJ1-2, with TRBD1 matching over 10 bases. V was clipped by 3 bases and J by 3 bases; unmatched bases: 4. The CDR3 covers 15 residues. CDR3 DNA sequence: TGTGCCAGCAGTTTTCAGGACAGGGGGGACTATGGCTACACCTTC. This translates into CASSFQDRGDYGYTF.

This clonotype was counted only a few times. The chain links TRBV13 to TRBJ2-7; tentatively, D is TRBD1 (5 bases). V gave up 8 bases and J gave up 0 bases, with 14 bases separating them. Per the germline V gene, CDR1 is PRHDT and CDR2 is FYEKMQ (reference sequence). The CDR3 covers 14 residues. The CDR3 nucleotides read TGTGCCAGCGGCCAGACAGCGAGCTCCTACGAGCAGTACTTC. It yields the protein CASGQTASSYEQYF.

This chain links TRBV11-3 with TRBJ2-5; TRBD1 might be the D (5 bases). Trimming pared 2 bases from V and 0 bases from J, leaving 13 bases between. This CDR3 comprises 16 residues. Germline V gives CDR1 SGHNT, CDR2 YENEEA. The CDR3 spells CASSLQVGAYQETQYF. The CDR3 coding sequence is TGTGCCAGCAGCTTACAGGTTGGGGCCTACCAAGAGACCCAGTACTTC.

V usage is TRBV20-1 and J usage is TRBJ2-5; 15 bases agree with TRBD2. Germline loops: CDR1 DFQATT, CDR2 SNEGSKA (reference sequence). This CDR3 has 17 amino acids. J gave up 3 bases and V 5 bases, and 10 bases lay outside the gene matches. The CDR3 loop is CSASGLAGGRLEETQYF. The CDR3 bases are TGCAGTGCTTCGGGACTAGCGGGGGGAAGGCTAGAAGAGACCCAGTACTTC.

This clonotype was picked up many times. Here the CDR3 reads CASSRGDTRSGYTF. For the CDR3, the DNA is TGTGCCAGCAGCCGGGGGGACACCCGGTCGGGCTACACCTTC. V gene TRBV28 combines with J gene TRBJ1-2; a weak D match, TRBD1 (6 bases). The germline V gene has CDR1 MDHEN and CDR2 SYDVKM. This CDR3 has 14 residues. Between the trimmed V and J ends, which lost 6 bases and 8 bases, there was a span of 19 bases.

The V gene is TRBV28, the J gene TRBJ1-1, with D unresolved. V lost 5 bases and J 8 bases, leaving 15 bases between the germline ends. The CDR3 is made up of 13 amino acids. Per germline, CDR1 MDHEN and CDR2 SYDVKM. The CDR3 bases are TGTGCCAGCAGTCCCTTAAGCGTTGTAGAAGCTTTCTTT. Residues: CASSPLSVVEAFF.

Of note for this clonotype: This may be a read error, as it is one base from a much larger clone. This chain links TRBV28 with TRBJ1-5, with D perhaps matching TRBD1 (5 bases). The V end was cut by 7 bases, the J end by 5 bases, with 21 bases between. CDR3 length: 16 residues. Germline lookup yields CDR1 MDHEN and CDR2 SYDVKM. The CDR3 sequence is CASMRAGPGPYQPQHF. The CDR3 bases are TGTGCCAGCATGCGCGCTGGACCAGGGCCCTATCAGCCCCAGCATTTT.

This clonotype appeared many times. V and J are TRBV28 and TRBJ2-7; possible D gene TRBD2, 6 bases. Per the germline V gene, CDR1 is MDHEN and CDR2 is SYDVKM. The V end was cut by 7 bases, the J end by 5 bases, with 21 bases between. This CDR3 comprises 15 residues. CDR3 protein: CASIPGVGRGHEQYF. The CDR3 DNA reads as TGTGCCAGCATCCCGGGGGTAGGTAGGGGCCACGAGCAGTACTTC.

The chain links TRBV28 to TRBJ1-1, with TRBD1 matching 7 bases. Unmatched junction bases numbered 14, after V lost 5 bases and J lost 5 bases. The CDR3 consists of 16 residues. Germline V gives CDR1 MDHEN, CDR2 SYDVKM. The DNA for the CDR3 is TGTGCCAGCAGTCCGACAGGGAAGGGGGAAGTAACTGAAGCTTTCTTT. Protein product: CASSPTGKGEVTEAFF.